This T cell receptor (beta chain) emerged from a study of T cell responses to AZD1222 COVID-19 vaccine. Study-level information: Second-dose groups at about 4 or about 12 weeks were pooled.

The junction had 6 bases not matched to a gene; V was cut back by 3 bases and J by 1 base. The CDR3 extends over 19 amino acids. Germline V gene sequence: CDR1 SGDLS, CDR2 YYNGEE. A note on this clone: Its matching antigen is unknown.

Some clones are missing from TCRdb's copy, which holds only in-frame ones; the method was immunoSEQ multiplex PCR. The data hold 110,000 to 150,000 clones, with 80% to 95% observed a single time. Study observations and caveats: Spike-specific TCR breadth and depth grew following two AZD1222 doses. Repertoire sampling occurred only after the peak T cell response. As reported, nearly half of all spike-specific TCRs target variant regions that are unmutated.

This material consisted of peripheral blood, taken on day 0 of AZD1222 vaccination. This sequence joins TRBV9 and TRBJ2-2; 16 bases match TRBD2. This TCR was sampled from an adult in good health. The CDR3 reads CASSEGTSGRAWNTGELFF. CDR3 DNA sequence: TGTGCCAGCAGCGAGGGGACTAGCGGGAGGGCCTGGAACACCGGGGAGCTGTTTTTT.